These T cell receptor beta chains were read from a single sample in a study of blood T cell repertoires in COVID-19. Profiled with immunoSEQ multiplex PCR; TCRdb holds only in-frame clones, not every one. This sample yields fewer than 120,000 clones, of which 82% are seen a single time; more than 15% belongs to the top ten. Sequenced input: peripheral blood. These receptors all stem from a woman aged 60-70 years with acute or convalescent COVID-19. The CDR3 runs from the conserved cysteine through the conserved F or W. Each record gives: J gene, V gene, clone size, D gene, CDR3 DNA, CDR3 protein. D genes are given only for firm matches. The size field is filled for only some rows; it gives once, few, many or a size class.

TRBJ2-5 | TRBV11-2 | many | TRBD2 | TGTGCCAGCAGCTTAGGGCGGGGGGTCTACGAGACCCAGTACTTC | CASSLGRGVYETQYF
TRBJ1-2 | TRBV4-3 | - | - | TGCGCCAGCAGCCAATACGCCACGGAGGGCTACACCTTC | CASSQYATEGYTF
TRBJ2-5 | TRBV24-1 | - | TRBD1 | TGTGCCACCAGTGACCGAGGGACAGGGGTGGGGGAGACCCAGTACTTC | CATSDRGTGVGETQYF
TRBJ1-4 | TRBV28 | - | - | TGTGCCAGCAAGGGAGGAGTTAATGAAAAACTGTTTTTT | CASKGGVNEKLFF
TRBJ1-3 | TRBV9 | - | TRBD1 | TGTGCCAGCAGCGTAGAGGCGACAGGGGGCTCTGGAAACACCATATATTTT | CASSVEATGGSGNTIYF
TRBJ1-2 | TRBV27 | - | - | TGTGCCAGCAGTCCGCTCGTCCGGGAATATGGCTACATCTTC | CASSPLVREYGYIF
TRBJ1-2 | TRBV15 | once | - | TGTGCCACCAGCAGAGGTGACTTAGATGGCTACACCTTC | CATSRGDLDGYTF
TRBJ1-2 | TRBV4-2 | - | - | TGTGCCAGCAGCCCTCTAGGCTATGGCTACACCTTC | CASSPLGYGYTF
TRBJ1-6 | TRBV4-3 | - | - | TGCGCCAGCAGCCAAGTAAGGGTAAGGGGTAATTCACCCCTCCACTTT | CASSQVRVRGNSPLHF
TRBJ1-6 | TRBV5-1 | - | - | TGCGCCAGCAGCTTGGCCGAAAGCGGTTCACCCCTCCACTTT | CASSLAESGSPLHF
TRBJ1-1 | TRBV5-6 | once | - | TGTGCCAGCAGCTTCACAGGGAAAGACACTGAAGCTTTCTTT | CASSFTGKDTEAFF
TRBJ2-6 | TRBV28 | - | - | TGTGCCAGCAGTTTTCAGGGAAGGGGGGCCAACGTCCTGACTTTC | CASSFQGRGANVLTF
TRBJ1-2 | TRBV4-1 | - | - | TGCGCCAGCAGCCAAGGACAGGACTATGGCTACACCTTC | CASSQGQDYGYTF
TRBJ2-7 | TRBV28 | - | TRBD1 | TGTGCCAGCAGTCCCCACACAGGGGGCGGCTCCTACGAGCAGTACTTC | CASSPHTGGGSYEQYF
TRBJ1-4 | TRBV7-9 | - | - | TGTGCCAGCAGCTTATTAGGGGAGGCTGAAAAACTGTTTTTT | CASSLLGEAEKLFF
TRBJ1-4 | TRBV28 | - | - | TGTGCCAGCAGTTTAAGGTCCTGGACACAGAATGAAAAACTGTTTTTT | CASSLRSWTQNEKLFF
TRBJ1-6 | TRBV4-2 | - | - | TGTGCCAGCAGCCCAGCCGAGGGGGACCTAAGTTCACCCCTCCACTTT | CASSPAEGDLSSPLHF
TRBJ2-1 | TRBV7-9 | - | TRBD2 | TGTGCCAGCAGCGTTAGCGGGGGGGCCAATGAGCAGTTCTTC | CASSVSGGANEQFF
TRBJ2-3 | TRBV19 | - | TRBD2 | TGTGCCAGTAGTATAGAGGGACTAGCGGGAGTACAGGGAAGCACAGATACGCAGTATTTT | CASSIEGLAGVQGSTDTQYF
TRBJ1-2 | TRBV12-3/TRBV12-4 | medium-sized | - | TGTGCCAGCAGTGAAGCCAAGGGCTACACCTTC | CASSEAKGYTF
TRBJ2-7 | TRBV7-6 | once | TRBD1 | TGTGCCAGCAGCTTAGCTGGGACAGGGGGGACCCACGAGCAGTACTTC | CASSLAGTGGTHEQYF
TRBJ2-7 | TRBV2 | - | TRBD1 | TGTGCCAGCAGTTCTAGGACAGGAACCTACGAGCAGTACTTC | CASSSRTGTYEQYF
TRBJ1-2 | TRBV10-1 | - | TRBD1 | TGCGCCAGCAGGGACAGGGGCTATGGCTACACCTTC | CASRDRGYGYTF
TRBJ1-2 | TRBV4-1 | - | TRBD1 | TGCGCCAGCAGCCCGATGACAGGGTGGAATGGCTACACCTTC | CASSPMTGWNGYTF
TRBJ2-2 | TRBV28 | - | TRBD1 | TGTGCCAGCAGAGACAGGGGCCCCCTCGGGGAGCTGTTTTTT | CASRDRGPLGELFF